These 17 T cell receptor beta chains originate from one sample sequenced in a study of identical twins. TCRdb reanalysed the 5' RACE reads using MiXCR and keeps one entry per CDR3 protein. The profile shows under 350,000 distinct CDR3 sequences, 8% to 9.5% of them singletons. This sample was also put to use in a study of yellow fever vaccine responses in identical twins.

Sequenced: CD8+ T cells sorted from blood. These receptors originate from a woman under 30 in good health.

There are a few counts of this clonotype. V usage is TRBV20-1 and J usage is TRBJ2-2; D gene uncertain. Trimming removed 0 bases at V and 0 bases at J, with 8 bases between. In germline, CDR1 is DFQATT, CDR2 SNEGSKA (reference sequence). The CDR3 is 15 residues long. The CDR3 DNA is TGCAGTGCTAGAGACGCAGCTCCGAACACCGGGGAGCTGTTTTTT. Amino acid sequence: CSARDAAPNTGELFF.

The J gene is TRBJ1-3, the V gene TRBV7-9, with 8 bases aligning to TRBD1. CDR1 SEHNR and CDR2 FQNEAQ come from the germline V gene (reference sequence). With V trimmed by 4 bases and J by 8 bases, 4 bases remained unmatched. This CDR3 comprises 13 residues. For the CDR3, the DNA is TGTGCCAGCAGCTCAGGACAGGGAGACACCATATATTTT. Its protein is CASSSGQGDTIYF.

This clonotype was found many times. V is TRBV20-1 and J is TRBJ2-5; 8 nucleotides align to TRBD2. The CDR3 is made up of 14 amino acids. Germline V gene lookup returns CDR1 DFQATT and CDR2 SNEGSKA (reference sequence). The junction had 4 bases not matched to a gene; V was cut back by 3 bases and J by 1 base. The CDR3 protein is CSASDSGTQETQYF. In nucleotides, the CDR3 is TGCAGTGCTAGTGATAGCGGGACCCAAGAGACCCAGTACTTC.

The genes are TRBV27 and TRBJ2-5; tentative D call: TRBD2 (5 bases). Germline values: CDR1 MNHEY, CDR2 SMNVEV (reference sequence). Trimming shortened V by 5 bases and J by 5 bases, and 15 bases separated the two germline ends. The CDR3 covers 14 residues. This CDR3 is CASSRLLDLETQYF. The CDR3 region has the DNA TGTGCCAGCAGTAGATTACTAGATTTGGAGACCCAGTACTTC.

DNA for the CDR3: TGTGCCAGCAGTTTACTGCCGGGGCCTGGAAACACCATATATTTT. Translation gives CASSLLPGPGNTIYF. J is TRBJ1-3 and V is TRBV12-3 or TRBV12-4, with D possibly TRBD1 on 5 matching bases. V shed 2 bases and J shed 2 bases, with 10 bases lying between them. The CDR3 is 15 amino acids.

The rearrangement uses TRBV6-1 and TRBJ2-1; 7 positions agree with TRBD2. There are 19 residues in the CDR3. The V and J ends lost 1 base and 7 bases, in that order; junction bases with no gene match: 19. The germline V gene encodes CDR1 MNHNS and CDR2 SASEGT. The CDR3 loop is CASSEGGGPSKLGENEQFF. The CDR3, as DNA: TGTGCCAGCAGTGAAGGGGGGGGTCCAAGCAAACTAGGGGAGAATGAGCAGTTCTTC.

This clonotype showed up just a few times. J is TRBJ1-4 and V is TRBV15; D gene uncertain. The germline gives CDR1 LNHNV, CDR2 YYDKDF (reference sequence). This CDR3 has 13 residues. Trimming stripped 3 bases from V and 7 bases from J, with 9 bases between. CDR3 nucleotides: TGTGCCACCAGCAGGCGGAACCTTGAAAAACTGTTTTTT. As protein: CATSRRNLEKLFF.

Ten or more counts support this clonotype. The chain couples TRBV5-1 to TRBJ2-7, with 10 nucleotides matching TRBD2. Germline CDR1 reads SGHRS; CDR2 reads YFSETQ. This CDR3 has 16 amino acids. J was trimmed by 3 bases and V by 1 base; bases with no gene match: 7. Written as DNA, the CDR3 is TGCGCCAGCAGCTTGTCCGGACTAGCGGAACGCTACGAGCAGTACTTC. It encodes CASSLSGLAERYEQYF.

This clonotype was recorded many times. The CDR3 DNA follows: TGTGCCACCCGGACTAGCGGGATGAATGAGCAGTTCTTC. Protein product: CATRTSGMNEQFF. The chain carries TRBV24-1 and TRBJ2-1, with 12 bases aligning to TRBD2. CDR1 KGHDR and CDR2 SFDVKD come from the germline V gene. The J segment lost 7 bases and the V segment lost 9 bases, leaving 3 bases of the junction unmatched. CDR3 length: 13 amino acids.

This clonotype was counted ten times or more. The V and J genes are TRBV20-1 and TRBJ2-7, with TRBD1 identical over 7 bases. V lost 4 bases, J lost 3 bases, and 15 bases stayed unmatched. The CDR3 loop spans 16 amino acids. Germline CDR1 reads DFQATT; CDR2 reads SNEGSKA (reference sequence). The DNA for the CDR3 is TGCAGTGCTATTGCCCCCCAACACGGACAGGACTACGAGCAGTACTTC. This encodes CSAIAPQHGQDYEQYF.

This clonotype has ten or more counts. The chain links TRBV6-4 to TRBJ2-3, with 7 bases lining up with TRBD2. In germline, CDR1 is MRHNA, CDR2 SNTAGT. This CDR3 has 16 residues. V lost 0 bases, J lost 1 base, and 4 bases stayed unmatched. In DNA form, the CDR3 reads TGTGCCAGCAGTGACTCCAGCGGGAAAGGCACAGATACGCAGTATTTT. Protein: CASSDSSGKGTDTQYF.

As to this clonotype: A much larger clone lies one base from this, so it may be a read error. The chain is built from TRBV7-9 and TRBJ2-1; no firm D call. The CDR3 has 11 residues. Germline CDR1 and CDR2: SEHNR and FQNEAQ (reference sequence). CDR3 nucleotides: TGTGCCACCAGCTTAACTTATGAGCAGTTCTTC. This sequence encodes CATSLTYEQFF.

V gene TRBV6-5 combines with J gene TRBJ2-3; D gene unclear. Trimming took 6 bases from V and 0 from J, leaving 10 bases between them. Germline V gives CDR1 MNHEY, CDR2 SVGAGI. The CDR3 totals 14 residues. The CDR3 loop reads CASSYRRSTDTQYF. The CDR3 DNA reads TGTGCCAGCAGCTACCGCAGGAGCACAGATACGCAGTATTTT.

The chain joins TRBV12-3 or TRBV12-4 to TRBJ2-1, with 7 bases that match TRBD2. V shed 3 bases and J 3 bases; nucleotides not matched to a gene: 5. The CDR3 has 15 residues. As DNA, the CDR3 is TGTGCCAGCAGTTTTTGGGCTAGCGGCTACAATGAGCAGTTCTTC. Translated: CASSFWASGYNEQFF.

This clonotype was observed a few times. The V gene is TRBV5-6, the J gene TRBJ2-1, with 9 bases identical to TRBD2. V lost 3 bases, J lost 9 bases, and 16 bases stayed unmatched. The CDR3 spans 17 residues. The germline V gene has CDR1 SGHDT and CDR2 YYEEEE. The CDR3 loop reads CASSSTPGLAGRGEQFF. CDR3 bases: TGTGCCAGCAGCTCGACACCGGGGCTAGCGGGACGGGGTGAGCAGTTCTTC.

The table lists this clonotype with many counts. The V and J genes are TRBV28 and TRBJ1-5; D is unclear. The CDR3 spans 14 residues. V gave up 3 bases and J gave up 0 bases, with 6 bases separating them. Looked up from germline, CDR1 is MDHEN and CDR2 is SYDVKM. The CDR3 coding sequence is TGTGCCAGCAGTTTTGACTTTAGCAATCAGCCCCAGCATTTT. Residues: CASSFDFSNQPQHF.

This clonotype was detected many times. The chain couples TRBV5-1 to TRBJ2-7, with a weak D call TRBD2 (5 bases). Trimming pared 3 bases from V and 3 bases from J, leaving 19 bases between. This CDR3 region has 16 residues. The V gene's germline CDR1 is SGHRS and CDR2 YFSETQ. This CDR3 is CASSSQRTGNYYEQYF. The CDR3 DNA follows: TGCGCCAGCAGCTCGCAACGGACGGGAAACTACTACGAGCAGTACTTC.